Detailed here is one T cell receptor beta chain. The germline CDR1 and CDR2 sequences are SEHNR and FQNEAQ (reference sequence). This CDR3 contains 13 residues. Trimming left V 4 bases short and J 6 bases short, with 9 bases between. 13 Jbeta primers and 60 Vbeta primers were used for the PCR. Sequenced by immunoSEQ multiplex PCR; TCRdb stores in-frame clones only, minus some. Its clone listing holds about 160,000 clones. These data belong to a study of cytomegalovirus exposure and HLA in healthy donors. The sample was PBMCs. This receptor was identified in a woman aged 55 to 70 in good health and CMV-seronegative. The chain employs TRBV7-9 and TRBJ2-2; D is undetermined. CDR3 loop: CASSSTPAGELFF. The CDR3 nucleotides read TGTGCCAGCAGCTCCACCCCAGCCGGGGAGCTGTTTTTT.